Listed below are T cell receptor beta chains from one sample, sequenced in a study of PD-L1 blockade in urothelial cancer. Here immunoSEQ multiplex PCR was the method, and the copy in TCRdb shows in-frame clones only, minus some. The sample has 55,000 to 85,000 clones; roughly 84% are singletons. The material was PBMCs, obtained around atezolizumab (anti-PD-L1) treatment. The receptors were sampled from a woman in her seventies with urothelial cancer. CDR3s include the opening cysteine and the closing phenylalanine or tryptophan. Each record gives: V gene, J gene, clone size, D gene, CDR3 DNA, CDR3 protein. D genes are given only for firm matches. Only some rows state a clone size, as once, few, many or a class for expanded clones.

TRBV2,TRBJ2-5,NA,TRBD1,TGTGCCCCCAGGGGGCCTGAAGAGACCCAGTACTTC,CAPRGPEETQYF
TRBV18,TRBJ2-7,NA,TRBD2,TGTGCCAGCTCACAGACTAGCGGGAACTACGAGCAGTACTTC,CASSQTSGNYEQYF
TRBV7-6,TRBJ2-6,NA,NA,TGTGCCAGCAGCGTTAGAGGAAACTCTGGGGCCAACGTCCTGACTTTC,CASSVRGNSGANVLTF
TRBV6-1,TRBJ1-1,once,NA,TGTGCCAGCATAGACTCTATCCCGAACACTGAAGCTTTCTTT,CASIDSIPNTEAFF
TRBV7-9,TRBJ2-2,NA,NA,TGTGCCAGCAACAAGGAGGTCATCGGGGAGCTGTTTTTT,CASNKEVIGELFF
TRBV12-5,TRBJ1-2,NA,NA,TGTGCTAGTGGGAACGGGGGGGGCTGGGGCTACACCTTC,CASGNGGGWGYTF
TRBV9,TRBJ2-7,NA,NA,TGTGCCAGCAGCGTAGCCCTTTATGGCACCTCCTACGAGCAGTACTTC,CASSVALYGTSYEQYF
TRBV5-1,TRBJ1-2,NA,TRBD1,TGCGCCAGCAGCCCAGGGACAGGGGGGAATATCTATGGCTACACCTTC,CASSPGTGGNIYGYTF
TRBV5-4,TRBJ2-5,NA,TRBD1,TGTGCCAGCAGACTACAGGGGCAAGAGACCCAGTACTTC,CASRLQGQETQYF
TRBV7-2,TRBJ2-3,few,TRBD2,TGTGCCAGCACCGATTGGACTAGCGGGATTTTCGCAGATACGCAGTATTTT,CASTDWTSGIFADTQYF
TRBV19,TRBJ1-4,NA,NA,TGTGCCACCCAAAGGGGGGGGGCGAACTCCTACGAAAAACTGTTTTTT,CATQRGGANSYEKLFF
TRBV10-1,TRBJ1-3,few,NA,TGCGCCAGCAGTGCTACCTCTGGAAACACCATATATTTT,CASSATSGNTIYF
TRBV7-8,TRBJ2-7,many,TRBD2,TGTGCCAGCAGCTTTCTAACTAGCGGCTACGAGCAGTACTTC,CASSFLTSGYEQYF
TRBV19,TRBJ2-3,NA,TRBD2,TGTGCCAGTAGTACGACTAGCGGGGGGCCAGATACGCAGTATTTT,CASSTTSGGPDTQYF
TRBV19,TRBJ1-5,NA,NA,TGTGCCAGTAGTAGCACCGGGAGCGACCAGCATTTT,CASSSTGSDQHF
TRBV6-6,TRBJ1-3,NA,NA,TGTGCCAGCAGTTTCGAGACAGCCTCTGGAAACACCATATATTTT,CASSFETASGNTIYF
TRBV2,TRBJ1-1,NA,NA,TGTGCCAGCAGTGAGGACACATCCAATGAAGCTTTCTTT,CASSEDTSNEAFF
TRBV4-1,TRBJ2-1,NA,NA,TGCGCCAGCAGCCCACAGGGCAGGGGGGAAGGTGGTGAGCAGTTCTTC,CASSPQGRGEGGEQFF
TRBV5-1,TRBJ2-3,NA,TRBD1,TGCGCCAGCAGCTTTGGACAGGCCACAGATACGCAGTATTTT,CASSFGQATDTQYF
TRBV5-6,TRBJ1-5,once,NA,TGTGCCAGCAGCTTATTCGGGAATAGCAATCAGCCCCAGCATTTT,CASSLFGNSNQPQHF
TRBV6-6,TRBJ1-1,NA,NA,TGTGCCAGCAGTTACTCGGGGGCGTCTAGATTCACTGAAGCTTTCTTT,CASSYSGASRFTEAFF
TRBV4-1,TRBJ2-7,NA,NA,TGCGCCAGCAGCCAAGAACCGGCAGGGTTCTACGAGCAGTACTTC,CASSQEPAGFYEQYF
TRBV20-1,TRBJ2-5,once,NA,TGCAGTGCGGAGGGAGGAGAGACCCAGTACTTC,CSAEGGETQYF
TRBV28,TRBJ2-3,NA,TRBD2,TGTGCCAGCACCCACTTAGCGGGACCCGATACGCAGTATTTT,CASTHLAGPDTQYF
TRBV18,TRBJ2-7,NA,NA,TGTGCCAGCTCACCAGAATACGAGTCGGGGGAGCAGTACTTC,CASSPEYESGEQYF
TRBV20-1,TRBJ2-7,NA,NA,TGCAGTCCCACTAGTGGCGGCGAGCAGTACTTC,CSPTSGGEQYF
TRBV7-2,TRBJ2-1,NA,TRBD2,TGTGCCAGCAGCTTAGGGAGGACTAGCGGGCGACAGTTCTTC,CASSLGRTSGRQFF
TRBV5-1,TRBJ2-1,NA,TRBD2,TGCGCCAGCAGCTTGGCGTCTAGCGGGAGAGGAGACAATGAGCAGTTCTTC,CASSLASSGRGDNEQFF
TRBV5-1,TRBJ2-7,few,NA,TGCGCCAGCAGCCCAGACAGTCGACGTTCCTACGAGCAGTACTTC,CASSPDSRRSYEQYF
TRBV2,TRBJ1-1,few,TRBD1,TGTGCCGTTGGACAGGGACCAGGCACTGAAGCTTTCTTT,CAVGQGPGTEAFF
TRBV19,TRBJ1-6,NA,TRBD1,TGTGCCAGTAGCCGAGACAGGGATTACACCTATAATTCACCCCTCCACTTT,CASSRDRDYTYNSPLHF